This entry lists 9 T cell receptor beta chains sequenced from one sample in a study of cytomegalovirus exposure and HLA in healthy donors. Use of 60 Vbeta and 13 Jbeta primers characterized the PCR. Profiling relied on immunoSEQ multiplex PCR, and the TCRdb table lists in-frame clones only, not all of them. Altogether over 100,000 clones are present, 60% to 85% being singletons, with the ten largest covering roughly 2.7%. Sequencing was carried out using PBMCs. All receptors come from a female donor in good health and CMV-seronegative.

V is TRBV7-2 and J is TRBJ2-1; 13 bases agree with TRBD2. Trimming removed 1 base from V and 0 bases from J; junction bases left unmatched: 6. Germline CDR1 is SGHTA and CDR2 is FQGNSA. The CDR3 spans 19 residues. CDR3 sequence reads: CASSLGALAGGPSYNEQFF. Written as DNA, the CDR3 is TGTGCCAGCAGCTTAGGTGCACTAGCGGGGGGGCCCTCCTACAATGAGCAGTTCTTC.

This rearrangement joins TRBV6-5 to TRBJ1-2; no clear D. Trimming cost V 0 bases and J 4 bases, with 6 bases left between them. Germline CDR1 MNHEY, CDR2 SVGAGI. The CDR3 spans 13 residues. This chain's CDR3 is CASSYSGVYGYTF. CDR3 in DNA: TGTGCCAGCAGTTACTCGGGAGTCTATGGCTACACCTTC.

The chain uses TRBV13 and TRBJ2-1; 7 bases are shared with TRBD2. J lost 10 bases, V lost 0 bases, and 0 bases had no gene match. The CDR3 runs 12 residues. In germline, CDR1 is PRHDT, CDR2 FYEKMQ (reference sequence). The CDR3 DNA follows: TGTGCCAGCAGCTTAGGACTAGCGGAGCAGTTCTTC. Translation: CASSLGLAEQFF. Full variable domain (rest looked up from reference TRBV13 and TRBJ2-1): AAGVIQSPRHLIKEKRETATLKCYPIPRHDTVYWYQQGPGQDPQFLISFYEKMQSDKGSIPDRFSAQQFSDYHSELNMSSLELGDSALYFCASSLGLAEQFFGPGTRLTVL.

This clone was seen once. This chain links TRBV30 with TRBJ2-1; 13 nucleotides align to TRBD2. Germline CDR1 and CDR2: GTSNPN and SVGIG (reference sequence). V trimming: 0 bases; J trimming: 9 bases; junction bases outside the gene matches: 2. The CDR3 extends over 14 amino acids. In DNA, the CDR3 is TGTGCCTGGAGTGTACTAGCGGGGGGGCGTGAGCAGTTCTTC. Its protein product is CAWSVLAGGREQFF.

The chain carries TRBV30 and TRBJ1-1; D not certain. CDR1 and CDR2 from the germline V gene are GTSNPN and SVGIG (reference sequence). The CDR3 length is 13 residues. V was clipped by 0 bases and J by 5 bases, with 10 bases between them. The CDR3 DNA reads as TGTGCCTGGAGTGTACGAGCGAGTACTGAAGCTTTCTTT. Encoded protein: CAWSVRASTEAFF. Combining the CDR3 with reference TRBV30 and TRBJ1-1 gives the whole variable domain SQTIHQWPATLVQPVGSPLSLECTVEGTSNPNLYWYRQAAGRGLQLLFYSVGIGQISSEVPQNLSASRPQDRQFILSSKKLLLSDSGFYLCAWSVRASTEAFFGQGTRLTVV.

This clone was seen many times. V is TRBV10-2 and J is TRBJ2-5; perhaps TRBD1 as D (5 bases). CDR1 is WSHSY and CDR2 is SAAADI in the germline V gene. The CDR3 contains 15 residues. Trimming shortened V by 1 base and J by 3 bases, and 12 bases separated the two germline ends. In DNA, the CDR3 is TGCGCCAGCAGTGAGTGGCAGGGTAAGGAAGAGACCCAGTACTTC. Translation gives CASSEWQGKEETQYF.

V and J are TRBV7-9 and TRBJ2-1, with 8 bases fitting TRBD1. Germline CDR1 reads SEHNR; CDR2 reads FQNEAQ (reference sequence). This CDR3 region has 15 residues. V was clipped by 5 bases and J by 4 bases; unmatched bases: 7. The CDR3 sequence: CASSVGTGDYNEQFF. CDR3 bases: TGTGCCAGCAGCGTGGGGACAGGAGATTACAATGAGCAGTTCTTC.

There are a few counts of this clone. The chain is built from TRBV7-2 and TRBJ1-2; 7 nucleotides agree with TRBD1. CDR3 size: 15 residues. Germline V gene data show CDR1 as SGHTA and CDR2 as FQGNSA. The ends lost 2 bases at V and 2 bases at J; junction bases unmatched: 5. This CDR3 reads CASSLWDRVNYGYTF. CDR3 nucleotide sequence: TGTGCCAGCAGCTTATGGGACAGAGTAAACTATGGCTACACCTTC. The whole variable domain, remainder taken from reference TRBV7-2 and TRBJ1-2, is GAGVSQSPSNKVTEKGKDVELRCDPISGHTALYWYRQSLGQGLEFLIYFQGNSAPDKSGLPSDRFSAERTGGSVSTLTIQRTQQEDSAVYLCASSLWDRVNYGYTFGSGTRLTVV.

The rearrangement joins TRBV6-1 to TRBJ2-3; 7 bases map to TRBD1. Germline V gene lookup returns CDR1 MNHNS and CDR2 SASEGT. J gave up 2 bases and V 8 bases, and 10 bases lay outside the gene matches. The CDR3 contains 15 residues. This CDR3 reads CASSTSTGSTDTQYF. The DNA of the CDR3 is TGTGCCAGCTCCACTTCGACAGGGTCCACAGATACGCAGTATTTT.